Each of the 11 T cell receptor beta chains below was sequenced from the same sample in a study of vaccination effects on CD4 cells after COVID-19. This table comes from immunoSEQ multiplex PCR, and its TCRdb copy is limited to in-frame clones, with some not included. In the table there are about 24,000 clones, roughly four fifths of which are singletons. No antigen has been identified for these receptors. The ViraFEST assay expanded antigen-specific CD4+ T cells with viral peptide pools before sequencing. At the end of approximately 10 days of culture, CD4+ T cells were isolated. Between March and December 2020, the person had a SARS-CoV-2 infection that PCR confirmed. Sequences were derived from CD4+ T cells from PBMCs cultured with SARS-CoV-2 spike peptides, sampled before COVID-19 vaccination. These receptors were collected from a human donor who had a prior SARS-CoV-2 infection.

This clone was seen just once. The chain recombines TRBV11-2 with TRBJ1-1, with 8 bases lining up with TRBD1. The CDR3 is made up of 13 amino acids. V lost 5 bases to trimming and J lost 5 bases; unmatched junction nucleotides: 4. CDR1 and CDR2 (germline): SGHAT, FQNNGV. The CDR3 reads CASSPDRGTEAFF. In DNA form, the CDR3 reads TGTGCCAGCAGCCCCGACAGGGGTACTGAAGCTTTCTTT.

As DNA, the CDR3 is TGTGCCTCTAAAAACGGGGGCTTGAGCGAGCAGTACTTC. As protein: CASKNGGLSEQYF. This sequence joins TRBV10-3 and TRBJ2-7; D may correspond to TRBD1 or TRBD2 (6 bases each). The CDR3 is 13 amino acids. The V gene lost 11 bases and the J gene lost 6 bases, with 20 bases spanning the gap. Germline CDR1 reads ENHRY; CDR2 reads SYGVKD.

The chain has TRBV25-1 and TRBJ2-1; TRBD2 agrees at 11 bases. Unmatched junction bases numbered 3, after V lost 3 bases and J lost 5 bases. The germline gives CDR1 MGHDK, CDR2 SYGVNS. The CDR3 covers 15 residues. The CDR3 here is CASSDPTSGDNEQFF. The CDR3 DNA sequence: TGTGCCAGCAGTGACCCGACTAGCGGGGACAATGAGCAGTTCTTC.

The chain uses TRBV7-9 and TRBJ1-1; D is uncertain. The CDR3 sequence is 13 residues long. Germline lookup yields CDR1 SEHNR and CDR2 FQNEAQ (reference sequence). Trimming cost V 0 bases and J 4 bases, with 6 bases left between them. The DNA of the CDR3 is TGTGCCAGCAGCTTAGCGCGGGGCACTGAAGCTTTCTTT. This encodes CASSLARGTEAFF. Filled out from reference TRBV7-9 and TRBJ1-1, the complete variable domain reads DTGVSQNPRHKITKRGQNVTFRCDPISEHNRLYWYRQTLGQGPEFLTYFQNEAQLEKSRLLSDRFSAERPKGSFSTLEIQRTEQGDSAMYLCASSLARGTEAFFGQGTRLTVV.

CDR3 loop: CASILSGWGGPTDTQYF. The CDR3 DNA sequence: TGTGCCAGCATCCTATCCGGATGGGGGGGCCCCACAGATACGCAGTATTTT. The V gene is TRBV5-6, the J gene TRBJ2-3; the D gene is possibly TRBD2 (7 bases). The germline gives CDR1 SGHDT, CDR2 YYEEEE. The CDR3 has 17 residues. Between the trimmed V and J ends, which lost 6 bases and 2 bases, there was a span of 22 bases.

The chain combines TRBV6-2 or TRBV6-3 with TRBJ1-1; the D is unclear. Trimming took 6 bases from V and 4 from J, leaving 15 bases between them. From germline, CDR1 is MNHEY and CDR2 SVGEGT. The CDR3 extends over 14 amino acids. The CDR3 here is CASRPRRRSTEAFF. CDR3 DNA: TGTGCCAGCAGACCTCGACGGCGCTCCACTGAAGCTTTCTTT.

The chain combines TRBV29-1 with TRBJ2-2; 11 bases fit TRBD1. This CDR3 is built from 13 residues. V dropped 6 bases and J dropped 8; count of bases not matched to a gene: 5. Germline CDR1 SQVTM, CDR2 ANQGSEA. The CDR3 DNA reads TGCAGCGTCGGGACAGGGGGAATTGGGGAGCTGTTTTTT. This codes for CSVGTGGIGELFF.

The rearrangement links TRBV11-2 to TRBJ1-2, with D possibly matching TRBD1 (5 bases). V was trimmed by 1 base and J by 5 bases, leaving 20 bases between them. This CDR3 is 17 amino acids long. Germline loops: CDR1 SGHAT, CDR2 FQNNGV. For the CDR3, the DNA is TGTGCCAGCAGCTTAGGTCTTAGTGGGACGGGCTTTTATGGCTACACCTTC. Translated, it gives CASSLGLSGTGFYGYTF. The complete variable domain, with remaining parts taken from reference TRBV11-2 and TRBJ1-2, reads EAGVAQSPRYKIIEKRQSVAFWCNPISGHATLYWYQQILGQGPKLLIQFQNNGVVDDSQLPKDRFSAERLKGVDSTLKIQPAKLEDSAVYLCASSLGLSGTGFYGYTFGSGTRLTVV.

The rearrangement joins TRBV5-6 to TRBJ2-7; D unclear. The CDR3 consists of 13 residues. Germline V gene sequence: CDR1 SGHDT, CDR2 YYEEEE. With 3 bases removed from V and 2 bases from J, the gap between germline ends came to 9 bases. DNA for the CDR3: TGTGCCAGCAGCTATAGTTCAGCCTACGAGCAGTACTTC. This translates into CASSYSSAYEQYF. The full variable domain, rest sourced from reference TRBV5-6 and TRBJ2-7, is DAGVTQSPTHLIKTRGQQVTLRCSPKSGHDTVSWYQQALGQGPQFIFQYYEEEERQRGNFPDRFSGHQFPNYSSELNVNALLLGDSALYLCASSYSSAYEQYFGPGTRLTVT.

The sample holds a few counts of this clone. The V and J genes are TRBV9 and TRBJ2-2, with D perhaps given as TRBD1 or TRBD2 (6 bases each). The V gene's germline CDR1 is SGDLS and CDR2 YYNGEE. This CDR3 is built from 19 residues. Trimming pared 0 bases from V and 3 bases from J, leaving 21 bases between. This chain's CDR3 is CASSVDGAGGGKDTGELFF. As DNA, the CDR3 is TGTGCCAGCAGCGTAGATGGTGCCGGGGGCGGGAAGGACACCGGGGAGCTGTTTTTT.

This clone has a handful of counts. This rearrangement joins TRBV6-5 to TRBJ2-7; no clear D. Germline loops: CDR1 MNHEY, CDR2 SVGAGI. There are 15 residues in the CDR3. Trimming stripped 0 bases from V and 2 bases from J, with 11 bases between. The CDR3, as DNA: TGTGCCAGCAGTTACTCCTTCATTCCAACCTACGAGCAGTACTTC. This codes for CASSYSFIPTYEQYF.